What follows are 19 T cell receptor beta chains derived from one specimen sequenced in a study of blood T cell repertoires in COVID-19. Only in-frame clones appear in the TCRdb table, and some are missing; sequencing was by immunoSEQ multiplex PCR. The repertoire holds approximately 250,000 clones, over 90% seen once, with 0.8% to 0.95% in the top ten. Sequencing used peripheral blood. The receptors were gathered from a man younger than 45 with COVID-19, enrolled during active disease.

This chain links TRBV18 with TRBJ2-3, with a possible D match to TRBD2 (5 bases). The CDR3 length is 12 residues. CDR1 is KGHSH and CDR2 is LQKENI in the germline V gene. The V and J ends lost 6 bases and 14 bases respectively, with 18 bases between them. CDR3 bases: TGTGCCAGCTCCTCCGGAGGCCCAGCTTGGTATTTT. This translates into CASSSGGPAWYF.

The CDR3 spells CAIRQGGTDSNQPQHF. In DNA, the CDR3 is TGTGCCATCAGACAAGGGGGTACGGATAGCAATCAGCCCCAGCATTTT. V gene TRBV10-3 combines with J gene TRBJ1-5; possibly TRBD1 for D (6 bases). In germline, CDR1 is ENHRY, CDR2 SYGVKD. This CDR3 has 16 residues. Deletions cut 6 bases from V and 0 bases from J, with 15 bases between.

This sequence joins TRBV5-4 and TRBJ2-5, with 7 positions matching TRBD1. V lost 5 bases and J lost 5; bases outside the gene matches: 9. Germline V CDR1 and CDR2: SGHNT, YYREEE (reference sequence). This CDR3 is built from 14 residues. CDR3 in amino acids: CASSFTGVGETQYF. As DNA, the CDR3 is TGTGCCAGCAGTTTTACAGGGGTAGGGGAGACCCAGTACTTC. The variable domain in full, with the rest retrieved from reference TRBV5-4 and TRBJ2-5, is ETGVTQSPTHLIKTRGQQVTLRCSSQSGHNTVSWYQQALGQGPQFIFQYYREEENGRGNFPPRFSGLQFPNYSSELNVNALELDDSALYLCASSFTGVGETQYFGPGTRLLVL.

The chain has TRBV6-2 or TRBV6-3 and TRBJ2-2; TRBD2 aligns across 13 bases. Germline V gene data show CDR1 as MNHEY and CDR2 as SVGEGT. The CDR3 contains 18 residues. After removal of 5 bases from V and 2 bases from J, the junction contained 8 bases not matched to a gene. CDR3 DNA: TGTGCCAGCAGTAACCGACTAGCGGGGGGCAATAACACCGGGGAGCTGTTTTTT. The encoded protein is CASSNRLAGGNNTGELFF.

The chain joins TRBV7-2 to TRBJ1-1; D ambiguous. V shed 4 bases and J shed 1 base, with 16 bases lying between them. The germline V gene encodes CDR1 SGHTA and CDR2 FQGNSA. The CDR3 has 16 residues. CDR3 loop: CASSYISRVWNTEAFF. CDR3 sequence (DNA): TGTGCCAGCAGCTACATTTCACGGGTTTGGAACACTGAAGCTTTCTTT.

V is TRBV7-9 and J is TRBJ1-5; a possible D gene is TRBD1 (5 bases). V lost 4 bases to trimming and J lost 2 bases, with 12 bases between them. CDR1 is SEHNR and CDR2 is FQNEAQ in the germline V gene (reference sequence). There are 15 residues in the CDR3. The CDR3: CASSSTGRGNQPQHF. DNA for the CDR3: TGTGCCAGCAGCTCGACCGGCAGGGGCAATCAGCCCCAGCATTTT.

This clone occurred once. Other DNA sequences in the sample encode the same CDR3. This rearrangement joins TRBV5-1 to TRBJ2-2; TRBD2 agrees at 9 bases. Germline CDR1 SGHRS, CDR2 YFSETQ. The CDR3 length is 16 residues. V trimming: 0 bases; J trimming: 2 bases; junction bases outside the gene matches: 2. CDR3 region: CASSLALAGNTGELFF. The CDR3 region has the DNA TGCGCCAGCAGCTTGGCACTAGCGGGTAACACCGGGGAGCTGTTTTTT.

CDR3 residues: CASSPVPRDTGELFF. The CDR3 DNA is TGTGCCAGCAGCCCGGTCCCGCGAGACACCGGGGAGCTGTTTTTT. The chain combines TRBV7-9 with TRBJ2-2; unclear D gene. The germline CDR1 and CDR2 sequences are SEHNR and FQNEAQ (reference sequence). The V end lost 5 bases, the J end lost 3 bases, and 13 bases lay between the germline ends. The CDR3 covers 15 residues.

The chain is built from TRBV6-5 and TRBJ2-3; tentatively, D is TRBD1 (6 bases). CDR1 is MNHEY, CDR2 SVGAGI, per germline. This CDR3 spans 15 amino acids. Trimming cost V 5 bases and J 2 bases, with 14 bases left between them. The CDR3 region is CASSTGTHPTDTQYF. CDR3 bases: TGTGCCAGCAGTACCGGGACACACCCCACAGATACGCAGTATTTT.

This clone was seen a single time. The V and J genes are TRBV6-5 and TRBJ1-1; D is unresolved. Germline V lookup: CDR1 MNHEY, CDR2 SVGAGI. Between the trimmed V and J ends, which lost 6 bases and 1 base, there was a span of 9 bases. The CDR3 is made up of 13 amino acids. CDR3 coding DNA: TGTGCCAGCAGGCATAGAAGGAACACTGAAGCTTTCTTT. It encodes CASRHRRNTEAFF.

CDR3 in DNA: TGCGCCAGCAGCTTGGGCCAGGATCAGCCCCAGCATTTT. Translated, it gives CASSLGQDQPQHF. The V call is TRBV5-1, the J call TRBJ1-5; D unclear. The V end was cut by 0 bases, the J end by 5 bases, with 6 bases between. The CDR3 has 13 residues. The germline CDR1 and CDR2 sequences are SGHRS and YFSETQ.

The chain combines TRBV10-1 with TRBJ2-3, with 7 positions matching TRBD2. Per germline, CDR1 WNHNN and CDR2 SYGVQD (reference sequence). V shed 3 bases and J 5 bases; nucleotides not matched to a gene: 11. This CDR3 spans 16 amino acids. The CDR3 DNA reads as TGCGCCAGCAGTGATTCCTACGGGGGGAGGGGAGATACGCAGTATTTT. This codes for CASSDSYGGRGDTQYF.

This CDR3 reads CASSQETGAGDTQYF. The CDR3 DNA sequence: TGTGCCAGCAGCCAAGAGACAGGGGCGGGAGATACGCAGTATTTT. J is TRBJ2-3 and V is TRBV14, with 8 bases lining up with TRBD1. The CDR3 sequence is 15 residues long. Losses at the gene ends were 0 bases for V and 5 bases for J; bases not matched to a gene: 4. Germline V gene sequence: CDR1 SGHDN, CDR2 FVKESK.

This chain links TRBV27 with TRBJ2-7; possible D gene TRBD2, 5 bases. The CDR3 is 15 amino acids. CDR1 is MNHEY, CDR2 SMNVEV, per germline (reference sequence). V dropped 7 bases and J dropped 0 bases, with 16 bases sitting between them. The CDR3, as DNA: TGTGCCAGCAAGTTGAACCAGCGGACCTCCTACGAGCAGTACTTC. This codes for CASKLNQRTSYEQYF.

This chain links TRBV19 with TRBJ1-1, with 7 bases matching TRBD1. After removal of 3 bases from V and 3 bases from J, the junction contained 10 bases not matched to a gene. Per the germline V gene, CDR1 is LNHDA and CDR2 is SQIVND (reference sequence). The CDR3 is made up of 16 amino acids. CDR3: CASSIPPTRGHTEAFF. The DNA for the CDR3 is TGTGCCAGTAGTATCCCCCCTACGAGGGGGCACACTGAAGCTTTCTTT. Full variable domain (remainder filled in from reference TRBV19 and TRBJ1-1): DGGITQSPKYLFRKEGQNVTLSCEQNLNHDAMYWYRQDPGQGLRLIYYSQIVNDFQKGDIAEGYSVSREKKESFPLTVTSAQKNPTAFYLCASSIPPTRGHTEAFFGQGTRLTVV.

The chain employs TRBV6-5 and TRBJ2-1; weak D call: TRBD2 (5 bases). Germline V lookup: CDR1 MNHEY, CDR2 SVGAGI. V was cut by 0 bases and J by 3 bases, with 6 bases left in between. This CDR3 spans 14 amino acids. For the CDR3, the DNA is TGTGCCAGCAGTTACTCGGAGGTCTACAATGAGCAGTTCTTC. It translates to CASSYSEVYNEQFF.

The V call is TRBV7-2, the J call TRBJ2-2; TRBD1 is a possible D gene (6 bases). The germline V gene has CDR1 SGHTA and CDR2 FQGNSA. Trimming took 3 bases from V and 0 from J, leaving 8 bases between them. CDR3 length: 15 residues. In nucleotides, the CDR3 is TGTGCCAGCAGCTTCTGGGGGCCGAACACCGGGGAGCTGTTTTTT. Its translation is CASSFWGPNTGELFF. The whole variable domain, filled in from reference TRBV7-2 and TRBJ2-2, reads GAGVSQSPSNKVTEKGKDVELRCDPISGHTALYWYRQSLGQGLEFLIYFQGNSAPDKSGLPSDRFSAERTGGSVSTLTIQRTQQEDSAVYLCASSFWGPNTGELFFGEGSRLTVL.

The chain combines TRBV6-4 with TRBJ2-2, with 9 bases matching TRBD1. CDR1 and CDR2 (germline): MRHNA, SNTAGT. CDR3 length: 13 residues. With 7 bases clipped from V and 4 bases from J, the junction kept 1 base outside the gene matches. The CDR3 DNA reads as TGTGCCAGCAAGGGACAGGGCACCGGGGAGCTGTTTTTT. Translation: CASKGQGTGELFF.

Remarks on this clone: Other DNA sequences in this sample translate to the same CDR3. V gene TRBV19 combines with J gene TRBJ1-3; D gene uncertain. This CDR3 is 13 amino acids long. Germline assignment: CDR1 LNHDA and CDR2 SQIVND (reference sequence). Between the trimmed V and J ends, which lost 6 bases and 0 bases, there was a span of 6 bases. Here the CDR3 reads CASSPSSGNTIYF. The DNA for the CDR3 is TGTGCCAGTAGCCCTTCCTCTGGAAACACCATATATTTT. Using reference TRBV19 and TRBJ1-3 for the parts outside the CDR3, the full variable domain is DGGITQSPKYLFRKEGQNVTLSCEQNLNHDAMYWYRQDPGQGLRLIYYSQIVNDFQKGDIAEGYSVSREKKESFPLTVTSAQKNPTAFYLCASSPSSGNTIYFGEGSWLTVV.